The 7 T cell receptor beta chains presented below share a single source sample, sequenced in a study of cytomegalovirus exposure and HLA in healthy donors. The PCR was carried out with 60 Vbeta primers and 13 Jbeta primers. Generated by immunoSEQ multiplex PCR, the TCRdb table keeps only in-frame clones and is missing some. The sample lists around 50,000 clones; approximately 84% were seen once. The sample taken for sequencing was PBMCs. The receptors shown here come from a man in his forties or fifties in good health and CMV-seronegative.

This chain uses TRBV4-1 with TRBJ2-7; the D gene is possibly TRBD1 (8 bases). Germline loops: CDR1 MGHRA, CDR2 YSYEKL. V shed 0 bases and J shed 4 bases, with 19 bases lying between them. The CDR3 is 17 amino acids. The CDR3 DNA follows: TGCGCCAGCAGCCAAGATTGGTCAGCGGGACAGGCATACGAGCAGTACTTC. This translates into CASSQDWSAGQAYEQYF.

V gene TRBV6-1 combines with J gene TRBJ1-5; the match to TRBD1 covers 7 bases. The CDR3 is 14 residues long. Per germline, CDR1 MNHNS and CDR2 SASEGT. V shed 10 bases and J 1 base; nucleotides not matched to a gene: 7. The CDR3 nucleotides are TGTGCCACCAAGACAGGGACGAGCAATCAGCCCCAGCATTTT. This encodes CATKTGTSNQPQHF.

This chain links TRBV5-6 with TRBJ2-1, with D possibly TRBD1 on 5 matching bases. There are 14 residues in the CDR3. V was shortened by 5 bases and J by 1 base, with 10 bases between the two germline ends. Germline V gene lookup returns CDR1 SGHDT and CDR2 YYEEEE. CDR3 in amino acids: CASRAGISYNEQFF. CDR3 DNA: TGTGCCAGCAGGGCAGGGATTTCCTACAATGAGCAGTTCTTC.

The chain employs TRBV7-9 and TRBJ1-2, with 8 bases lining up with TRBD1. V lost 5 bases and J lost 7; bases outside the gene matches: 6. The V gene's germline CDR1 is SEHNR and CDR2 FQNEAQ (reference sequence). The CDR3 has 13 residues. The chain's CDR3 is CASSRGQGAGYTF. As DNA, the CDR3 is TGTGCCAGCAGCCGAGGGCAGGGGGCTGGCTACACCTTC.

The CDR3 nucleotides read TGTGCCAGCAGTTTGTCGTTTAGCGGGGGCTTAAGCTCCTACGAGCAGTACTTC. Translated, it gives CASSLSFSGGLSSYEQYF. The chain links TRBV28 to TRBJ2-7, with TRBD2 matching 9 bases. Germline CDR1 reads MDHEN; CDR2 reads SYDVKM. V dropped 3 bases and J dropped 0; count of bases not matched to a gene: 12. This CDR3 has 18 residues.

This chain connects TRBV6-5 to TRBJ1-6; 7 positions agree with TRBD1. CDR1 and CDR2 (germline): MNHEY, SVGAGI. J lost 6 bases, V lost 7 bases, and 6 bases had no gene match. The CDR3 consists of 14 residues. CDR3 residues: CASTPTGINSPLHF. The DNA for the CDR3 is TGTGCCAGCACCCCGACAGGGATTAATTCACCCCTCCACTTT.

The chain joins TRBV6-5 to TRBJ1-5; 7 bases match TRBD1. The J segment lost 0 bases and the V segment lost 5 bases, leaving 4 bases of the junction unmatched. The germline gives CDR1 MNHEY, CDR2 SVGAGI. This CDR3 region has 15 residues. The CDR3 loop reads CASSPGTVSNQPQHF. The CDR3 nucleotides are TGTGCCAGCAGTCCTGGGACAGTTAGCAATCAGCCCCAGCATTTT.